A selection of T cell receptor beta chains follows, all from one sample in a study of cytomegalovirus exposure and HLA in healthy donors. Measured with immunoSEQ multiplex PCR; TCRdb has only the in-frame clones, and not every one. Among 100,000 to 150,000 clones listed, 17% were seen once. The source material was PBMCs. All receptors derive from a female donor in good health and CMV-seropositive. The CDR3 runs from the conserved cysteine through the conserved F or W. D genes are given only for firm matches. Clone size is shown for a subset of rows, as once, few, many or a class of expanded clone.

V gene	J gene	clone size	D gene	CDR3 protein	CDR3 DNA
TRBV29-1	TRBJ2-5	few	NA	CSVVDRQETQYF	TGCAGCGTTGTAGACAGACAAGAGACCCAGTACTTC
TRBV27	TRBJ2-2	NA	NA	CASSSTGNTGELFF	TGTGCCAGCAGTTCAACAGGGAACACCGGGGAGCTGTTTTTT
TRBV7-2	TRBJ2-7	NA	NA	CASSFGRAGSSYEQYF	TGTGCCAGCAGCTTCGGGAGAGCGGGTTCCTCCTACGAGCAGTACTTC
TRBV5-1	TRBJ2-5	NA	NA	CASAGSHPRETQYF	TGCGCCAGCGCCGGTTCCCACCCGCGGGAGACCCAGTACTTC
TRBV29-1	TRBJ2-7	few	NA	CSGRGSYEQYF	TGCAGCGGGAGGGGTTCCTACGAGCAGTACTTC
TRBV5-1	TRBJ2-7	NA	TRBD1	CASSSQGTGGTYEQYF	TGCGCCAGCAGCTCGCAAGGGACAGGGGGGACCTACGAGCAGTACTTC
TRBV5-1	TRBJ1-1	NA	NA	CASSRGQRDTEAFF	TGCGCCAGCAGCCGCGGCCAACGGGACACTGAAGCTTTCTTT
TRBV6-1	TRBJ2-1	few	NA	CASSDFLGLASPYNEQFF	TGTGCCAGCAGTGACTTTCTAGGGCTAGCGTCCCCCTACAATGAGCAGTTCTTC
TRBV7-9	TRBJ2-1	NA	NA	CASSLGGRFDEQFF	TGTGCCAGCAGCTTAGGGGGCCGTTTCGATGAGCAGTTCTTC
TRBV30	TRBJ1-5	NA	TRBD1	CAWSLDRVQPQHF	TGTGCCTGGAGTTTGGACAGGGTCCAGCCCCAGCATTTT
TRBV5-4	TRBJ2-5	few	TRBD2	CASSFLAEETQYF	TGTGCCAGCAGCTTTCTAGCGGAAGAGACCCAGTACTTC
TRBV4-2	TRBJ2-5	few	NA	CASSRQRGGEALETQYF	TGTGCCAGCAGCCGACAAAGGGGGGGGGAGGCCCTAGAGACCCAGTACTTC
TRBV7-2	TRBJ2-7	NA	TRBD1	CASSPSGTGTYEQYF	TGTGCCAGCAGCCCTAGTGGGACAGGGACCTACGAGCAGTACTTC
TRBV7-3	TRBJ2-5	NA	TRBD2	CASSLKSGTSGRGWVETQYF	TGTGCCAGCAGCTTAAAGTCCGGGACTAGCGGGAGGGGATGGGTAGAGACCCAGTACTTC
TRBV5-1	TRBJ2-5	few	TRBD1	CASSLGRTGEETQYF	TGCGCCAGCAGCCTAGGACGGACAGGGGAAGAGACCCAGTACTTC
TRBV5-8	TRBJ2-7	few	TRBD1	CASSLATGGNEQYF	TGTGCCAGCAGCTTGGCGACAGGGGGTAACGAGCAGTACTTC
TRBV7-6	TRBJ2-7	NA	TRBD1	CASSRGQGISYEQYF	TGTGCCAGCAGTCGCGGACAGGGTATCTCCTACGAGCAGTACTTC
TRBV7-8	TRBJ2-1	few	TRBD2	CASSLGASGSYNEQFF	TGTGCCAGCAGCTTAGGGGCTAGCGGGAGCTACAATGAGCAGTTCTTC
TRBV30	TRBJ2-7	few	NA	CAWSGGLGTYEQYF	TGTGCCTGGAGTGGAGGGTTGGGGACCTACGAGCAGTACTTC
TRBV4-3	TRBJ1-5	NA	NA	CASSQDSQGHQPQHF	TGCGCCAGCAGCCAAGACTCCCAGGGGCATCAGCCCCAGCATTTT
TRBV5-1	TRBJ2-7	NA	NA	CASSFEGPYYEQYF	TGCGCCAGCAGCTTTGAGGGCCCTTACTACGAGCAGTACTTC
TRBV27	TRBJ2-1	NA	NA	CASSFRGNEQFF	TGTGCCAGCAGTTTCCGGGGGAATGAGCAGTTCTTC
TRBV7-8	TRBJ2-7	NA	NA	CASSLDRVSYEQYF	TGTGCCAGCAGCTTAGACAGGGTCTCCTACGAGCAGTACTTC
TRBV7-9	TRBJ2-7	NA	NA	CASSLFGGSNYEQYF	TGTGCCAGCAGCTTATTTGGCGGGTCCAACTACGAGCAGTACTTC
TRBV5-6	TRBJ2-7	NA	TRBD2	CASSVGLAGGPFHEQYF	TGTGCCAGCAGCGTGGGACTAGCGGGAGGGCCGTTCCACGAGCAGTACTTC
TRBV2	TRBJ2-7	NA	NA	CASSERVHWEYF	TGTGCCAGCAGTGAACGGGTCCACTGGGAGTACTTC
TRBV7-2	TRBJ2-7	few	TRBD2	CASSLGTSGTLGQYF	TGTGCCAGCAGCTTAGGGACTAGCGGGACACTTGGGCAATACTTC
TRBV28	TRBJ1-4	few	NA	CASSSPVGQFQLFF	TGTGCCAGCAGTTCCCCTGTAGGACAGTTCCAACTGTTTTTT
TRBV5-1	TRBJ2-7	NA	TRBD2	CASSPRWGGVYEQYF	TGCGCCAGCAGCCCACGCTGGGGGGGAGTCTACGAGCAGTACTTC
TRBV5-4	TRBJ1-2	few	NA	CASSGLAGYTF	TGTGCCAGCAGCGGGCTGGCCGGCTACACCTTC
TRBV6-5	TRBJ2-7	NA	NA	CASSYSYRPSSYEQYF	TGTGCCAGCAGTTACTCTTACAGGCCGAGCTCCTACGAGCAGTACTTC
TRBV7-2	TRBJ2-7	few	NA	CASSLVGGYEQYF	TGTGCCAGCAGCTTAGTAGGGGGCTACGAGCAGTACTTC
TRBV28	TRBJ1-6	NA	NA	CASWGGRGYNSPLHF	TGTGCCAGTTGGGGAGGGAGAGGCTATAATTCACCCCTCCACTTT
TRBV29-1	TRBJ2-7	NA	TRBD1	CSVEGTGYEQYF	TGCAGCGTTGAAGGGACAGGCTACGAGCAGTACTTC
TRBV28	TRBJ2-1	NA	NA	CASSSGTRIYNEQFF	TGTGCCAGCAGTTCCGGGACTCGGATTTACAATGAGCAGTTCTTC
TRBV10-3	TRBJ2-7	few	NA	CAIAELTYEQYF	TGTGCCATCGCGGAGCTAACCTACGAGCAGTACTTC
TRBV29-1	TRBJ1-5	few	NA	CSVQVGQGNQPQHF	TGCAGCGTCCAGGTCGGGCAGGGTAATCAGCCCCAGCATTTT